The source of this TCR beta chain is a study of CD8+ T cells in alopecia areata. Study-level background: Treated patients took oral tofacitinib at 5 to 10 mg twice daily.

Findings of the study overall: Scalp repertoires also include resident alphabeta T cells from normal skin.

PBMCs yielded sorted CD4+ and CD8+ T cells. It was cDNA, reverse transcribed from extracted RNA, that served as the sequencing template. Repertoires were generated with immunoSEQ multiplex PCR, while TCRdb's copy carries only in-frame clones and drops some. The sample consists of about 180,000 clones, around 60% of them appearing once. Details on this clone: The target antigen is unknown.

The clonotype originates from a human donor with alopecia areata. This specimen consisted of CD4+ T cells sorted from blood, obtained at week 0.

CDR3 loop: CASSHQSLLNGYTF. The CDR3 bases are TGCGCCAGCAGTCACCAATCGTTGCTTAATGGCTACACCTTC. V is TRBV23-1 and J is TRBJ1-2; D ambiguous. TRBV23-1 is an ORF, with its function uncertain. Trimming stripped 3 bases from V and 6 bases from J, with 14 bases between. The CDR3 sequence is 14 residues long.